This T cell receptor beta chain was retrieved from a study of blood T cell repertoires in COVID-19. The CDR3 spans 15 residues. The germline V gene encodes CDR1 SEHNR and CDR2 FQNEAQ (reference sequence). With 3 bases removed from V and 3 bases from J, the gap between germline ends came to 14 bases. The method was immunoSEQ multiplex PCR; TCRdb's version includes in-frame clones alone and lacks a portion of them. The sample lists some 290,000 clones, approximately 91% occurring once. Sequencing used PBMCs or T cells enriched from blood (not recorded which). V and J are TRBV7-9 and TRBJ1-2, with D maybe TRBD1 (5 bases). The source is a woman aged 30 to 39 who had been exposed to COVID-19. This CDR3 is CASSLIPRQYYGYTF. In DNA, the CDR3 is TGTGCCAGCAGCTTGATTCCTCGACAGTACTATGGCTACACCTTC.